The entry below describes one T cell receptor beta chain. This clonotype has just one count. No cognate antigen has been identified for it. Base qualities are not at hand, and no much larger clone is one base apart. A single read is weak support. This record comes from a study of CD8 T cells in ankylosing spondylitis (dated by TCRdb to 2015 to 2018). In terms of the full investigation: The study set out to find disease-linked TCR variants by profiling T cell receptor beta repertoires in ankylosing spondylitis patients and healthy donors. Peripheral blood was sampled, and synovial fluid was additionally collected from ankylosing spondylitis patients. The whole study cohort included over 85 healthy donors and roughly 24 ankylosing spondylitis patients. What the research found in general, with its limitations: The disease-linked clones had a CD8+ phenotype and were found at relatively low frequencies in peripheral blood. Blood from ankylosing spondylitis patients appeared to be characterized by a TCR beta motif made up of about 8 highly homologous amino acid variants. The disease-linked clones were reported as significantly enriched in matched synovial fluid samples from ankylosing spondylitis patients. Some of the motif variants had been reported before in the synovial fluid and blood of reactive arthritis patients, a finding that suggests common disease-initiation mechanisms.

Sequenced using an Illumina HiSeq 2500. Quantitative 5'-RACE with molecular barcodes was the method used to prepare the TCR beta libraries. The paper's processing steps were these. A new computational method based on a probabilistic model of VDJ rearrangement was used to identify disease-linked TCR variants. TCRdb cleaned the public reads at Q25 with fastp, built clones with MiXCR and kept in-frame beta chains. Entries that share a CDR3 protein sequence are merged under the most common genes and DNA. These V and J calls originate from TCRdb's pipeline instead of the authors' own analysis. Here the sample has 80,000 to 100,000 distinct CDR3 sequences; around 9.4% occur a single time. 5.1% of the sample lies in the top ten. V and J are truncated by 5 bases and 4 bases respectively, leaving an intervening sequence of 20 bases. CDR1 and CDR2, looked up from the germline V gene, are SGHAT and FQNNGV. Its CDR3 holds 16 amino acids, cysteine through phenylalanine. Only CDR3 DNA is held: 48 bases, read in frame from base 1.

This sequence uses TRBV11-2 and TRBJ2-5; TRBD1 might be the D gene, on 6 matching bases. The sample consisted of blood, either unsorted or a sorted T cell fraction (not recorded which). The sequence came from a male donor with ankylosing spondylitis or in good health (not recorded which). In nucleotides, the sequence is TGTGCCAGCAGCCTGACAGGCCGCCGGGCTCGAGAGACCCAGTACTTC. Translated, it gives CASSLTGRRARETQYF. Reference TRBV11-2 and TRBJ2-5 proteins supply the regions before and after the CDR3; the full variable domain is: EAGVAQSPRYKIIEKRQSVAFWCNPISGHATLYWYQQILGQGPKLLIQFQNNGVVDDSQLPKDRFSAERLKGVDSTLKIQPAKLEDSAVYLCASSLTGRRARETQYFGPGTRLLVL.